The clone carrying this T cell receptor beta chain occurred a few times. Antigen: not known. The PCR ran on 60 Vbeta and 13 Jbeta primers. The assay was immunoSEQ multiplex PCR, and TCRdb's table has in-frame clones only and misses some. This table holds 150,000 to 160,000 clones, roughly three quarters found once. This sample was included in a study of cytomegalovirus exposure and HLA in healthy donors. Study context: Assignment to the Caucasian-associated ancestry cluster applied to over 70% of the 350 to 500 genotyped donors. Overall study findings and caveats: An Asian-associated ancestry cluster reportedly showed fewer N-insertions than the approximately 620-donor mean in a later analysis. Later, an analysis showed that TCR beta chains associated with HLA were more clonally expanded than others that were equally common.

From germline, CDR1 is SGHDT and CDR2 YYEEEE. V lost 2 bases and J 1 base, leaving 7 bases between the germline ends. CDR3 size: 14 residues. The rearrangement joins TRBV5-6 to TRBJ2-1; D remains unclear. The specimen was PBMCs. This clonotype was obtained from a man under 40 in good health and CMV-seropositive. DNA for the CDR3: TGTGCCAGCAGCTTAAGGAGTTCCTACAATGAGCAGTTCTTC. It is translated as CASSLRSSYNEQFF.